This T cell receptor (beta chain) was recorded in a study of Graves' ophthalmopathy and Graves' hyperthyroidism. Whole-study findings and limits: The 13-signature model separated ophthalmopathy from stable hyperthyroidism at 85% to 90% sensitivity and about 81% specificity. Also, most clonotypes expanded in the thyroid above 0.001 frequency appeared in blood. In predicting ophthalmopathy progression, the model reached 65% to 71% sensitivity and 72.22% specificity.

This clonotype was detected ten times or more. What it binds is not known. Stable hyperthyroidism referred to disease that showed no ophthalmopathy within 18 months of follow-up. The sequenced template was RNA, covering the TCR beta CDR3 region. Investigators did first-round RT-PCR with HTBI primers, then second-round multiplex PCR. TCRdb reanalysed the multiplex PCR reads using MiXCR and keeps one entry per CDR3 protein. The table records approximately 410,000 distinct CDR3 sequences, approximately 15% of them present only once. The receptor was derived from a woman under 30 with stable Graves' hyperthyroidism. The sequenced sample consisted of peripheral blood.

CDR3: CASVQGALRKDTEAFF. DNA for the CDR3: TGTGCCAGCGTACAGGGGGCGTTACGTAAGGACACTGAAGCTTTCTTT. J is TRBJ1-1 and V is TRBV19; 9 nucleotides line up with TRBD1. Germline V gene data show CDR1 as LNHDA and CDR2 as SQIVND (reference sequence). J lost 3 bases, V lost 9 bases, and 14 bases had no gene match. The CDR3 loop spans 16 amino acids.